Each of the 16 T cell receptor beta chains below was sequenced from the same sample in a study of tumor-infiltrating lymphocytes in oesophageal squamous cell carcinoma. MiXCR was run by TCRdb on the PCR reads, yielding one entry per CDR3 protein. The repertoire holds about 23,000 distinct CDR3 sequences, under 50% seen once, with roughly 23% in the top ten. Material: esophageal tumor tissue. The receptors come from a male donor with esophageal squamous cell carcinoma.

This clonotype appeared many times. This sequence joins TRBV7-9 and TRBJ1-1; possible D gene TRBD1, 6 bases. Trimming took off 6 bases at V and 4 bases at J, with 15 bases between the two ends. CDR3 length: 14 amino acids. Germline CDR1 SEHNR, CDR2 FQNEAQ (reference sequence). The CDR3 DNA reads TGTGCCAGCAGACTAGGGGGGGGGGGCACTGAAGCTTTCTTT. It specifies CASRLGGGGTEAFF.

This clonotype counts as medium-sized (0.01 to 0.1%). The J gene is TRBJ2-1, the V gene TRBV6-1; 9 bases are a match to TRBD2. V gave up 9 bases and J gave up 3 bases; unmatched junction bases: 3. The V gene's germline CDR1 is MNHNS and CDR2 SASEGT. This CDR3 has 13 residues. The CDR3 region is CASSGRGYNEQFF. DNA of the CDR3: TGTGCCAGTAGCGGGAGAGGCTACAATGAGCAGTTCTTC.

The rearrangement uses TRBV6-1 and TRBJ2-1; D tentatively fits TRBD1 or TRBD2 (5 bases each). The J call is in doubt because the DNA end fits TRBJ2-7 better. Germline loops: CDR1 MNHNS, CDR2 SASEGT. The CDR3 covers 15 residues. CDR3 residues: CASSLRGSETDTQYF. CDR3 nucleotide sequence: TGTGCCAGCAGCTTGAGGGGAAGCGAGACAGATACGCAGTACTTC.

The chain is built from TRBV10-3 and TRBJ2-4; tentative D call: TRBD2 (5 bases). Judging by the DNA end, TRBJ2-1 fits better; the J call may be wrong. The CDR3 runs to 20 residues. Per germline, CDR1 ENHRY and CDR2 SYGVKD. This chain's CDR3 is CAISESPSSWIRGYYNEQFF. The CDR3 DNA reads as TGTGCCATCAGTGAGTCCCCCTCCTCCTGGATCCGAGGGTACTACAATGAGCAGTTCTTC.

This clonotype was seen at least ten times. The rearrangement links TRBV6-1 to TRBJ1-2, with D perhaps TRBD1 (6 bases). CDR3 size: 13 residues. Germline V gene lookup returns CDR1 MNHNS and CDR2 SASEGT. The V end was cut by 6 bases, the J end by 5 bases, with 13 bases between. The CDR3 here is CASRVDRLYGYTF. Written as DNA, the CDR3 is TGTGCCAGCAGGGTCGACAGGCTTTATGGCTACACCTTC.

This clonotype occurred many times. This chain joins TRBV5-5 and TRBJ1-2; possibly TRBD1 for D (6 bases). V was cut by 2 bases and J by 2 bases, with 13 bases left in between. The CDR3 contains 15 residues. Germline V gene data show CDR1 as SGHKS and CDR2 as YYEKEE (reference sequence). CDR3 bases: TGTGCCAGCAGCTTATCCATTGGACAGAACTATGGCTACACCTTC. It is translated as CASSLSIGQNYGYTF.

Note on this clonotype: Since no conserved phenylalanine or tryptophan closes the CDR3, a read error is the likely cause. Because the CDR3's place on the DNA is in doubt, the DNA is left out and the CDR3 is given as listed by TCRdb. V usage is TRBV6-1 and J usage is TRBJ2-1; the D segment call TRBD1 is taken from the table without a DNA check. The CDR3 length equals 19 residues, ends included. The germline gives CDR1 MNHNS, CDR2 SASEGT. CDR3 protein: CASSPPAILVSFYGYTFGS.

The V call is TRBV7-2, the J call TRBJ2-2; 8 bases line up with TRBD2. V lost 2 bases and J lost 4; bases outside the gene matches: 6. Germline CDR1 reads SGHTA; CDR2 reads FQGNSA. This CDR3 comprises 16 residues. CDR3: CASSLQPGLGTGELFF. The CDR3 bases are TGTGCCAGCAGCTTACAACCGGGACTAGGCACCGGGGAGCTGTTTTTT. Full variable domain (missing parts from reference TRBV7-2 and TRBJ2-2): GAGVSQSPSNKVTEKGKDVELRCDPISGHTALYWYRQSLGQGLEFLIYFQGNSAPDKSGLPSDRFSAERTGGSVSTLTIQRTQQEDSAVYLCASSLQPGLGTGELFFGEGSRLTVL.

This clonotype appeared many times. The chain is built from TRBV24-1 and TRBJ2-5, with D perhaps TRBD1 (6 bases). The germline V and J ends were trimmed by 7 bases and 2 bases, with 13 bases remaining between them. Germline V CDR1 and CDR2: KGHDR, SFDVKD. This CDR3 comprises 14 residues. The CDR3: CATSDRDTQETQYF. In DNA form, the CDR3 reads TGTGCCACCAGCGATCGGGACACTCAAGAGACCCAGTACTTC.

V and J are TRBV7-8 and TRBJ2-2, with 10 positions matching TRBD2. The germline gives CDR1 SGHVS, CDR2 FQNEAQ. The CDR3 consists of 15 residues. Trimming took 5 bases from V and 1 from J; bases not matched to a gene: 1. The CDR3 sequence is CASSRTSGNTGELFF. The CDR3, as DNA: TGTGCCAGCAGCCGGACTAGCGGGAACACCGGGGAGCTGTTTTTT.

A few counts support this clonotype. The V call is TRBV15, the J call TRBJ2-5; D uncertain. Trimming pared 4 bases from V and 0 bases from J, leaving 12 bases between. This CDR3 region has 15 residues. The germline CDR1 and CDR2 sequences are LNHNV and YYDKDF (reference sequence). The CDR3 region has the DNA TGTGCCACCAGCACCAAAAGGGCGCACCAAGAGACCCAGTACTTC. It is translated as CATSTKRAHQETQYF.

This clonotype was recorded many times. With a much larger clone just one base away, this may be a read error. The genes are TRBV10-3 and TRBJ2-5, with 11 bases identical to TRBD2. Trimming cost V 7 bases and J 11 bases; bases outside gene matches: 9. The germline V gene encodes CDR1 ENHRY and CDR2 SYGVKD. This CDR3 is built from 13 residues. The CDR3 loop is CAITTSGINEQYF. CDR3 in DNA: TGTGCCATCACGACTAGCGGGATCAATGAGCAGTACTTC.

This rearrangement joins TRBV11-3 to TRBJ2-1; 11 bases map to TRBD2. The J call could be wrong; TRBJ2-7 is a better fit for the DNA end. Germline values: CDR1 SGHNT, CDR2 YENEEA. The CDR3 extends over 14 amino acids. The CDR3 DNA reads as TGTGCCAGCAGCTTAGCCCTAGCGGGAGGCGAGCAGTACTTC. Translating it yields CASSLALAGGEQYF.

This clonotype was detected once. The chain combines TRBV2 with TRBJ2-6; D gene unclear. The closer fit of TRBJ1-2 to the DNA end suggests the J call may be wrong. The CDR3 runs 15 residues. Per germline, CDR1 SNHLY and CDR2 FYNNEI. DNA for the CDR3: TGTGCCAGCAGTGGGACCTTGGGGTCGACCTATGGCTACACCTTC. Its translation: CASSGTLGSTYGYTF.

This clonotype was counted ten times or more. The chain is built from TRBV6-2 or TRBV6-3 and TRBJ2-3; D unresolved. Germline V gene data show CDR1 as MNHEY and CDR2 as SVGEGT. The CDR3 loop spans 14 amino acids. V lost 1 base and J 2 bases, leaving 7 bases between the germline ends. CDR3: CASSYYSYTDTQYF. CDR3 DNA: TGTGCCAGCAGTTACTACTCCTACACAGATACGCAGTATTTT.

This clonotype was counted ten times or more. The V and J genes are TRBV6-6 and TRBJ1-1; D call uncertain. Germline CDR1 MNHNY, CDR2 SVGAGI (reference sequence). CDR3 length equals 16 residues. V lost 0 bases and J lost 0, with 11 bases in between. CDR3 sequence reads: CASSYSTAQMNTEAFF. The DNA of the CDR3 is TGTGCCAGCAGTTACTCGACGGCACAGATGAACACTGAAGCTTTCTTT.